These T cell receptor beta chains were read from a single sample in a study of human T cells and chemical hapten exposure. TCRdb re-called the RACE reads with MiXCR, one entry per CDR3 protein. The sample carries tens of thousands of distinct CDR3 sequences, roughly 12% recorded once. This sample comprised whole blood, obtained in connection with sensitization to the hapten diphenylcyclopropenone (DPC). The receptors originated from a young man with alopecia areata. Some clones in this sample may be carry-over from other donors' samples. Both conserved end residues are part of each CDR3. A D gene is named only where the DNA matches it firmly. Clone size is shown for a subset of rows, as once, few, many or a class of expanded clone.

clone_size	v_call	d_call	j_call	cdr3_aa
many	TRBV29-1	NA	TRBJ2-7	CSVYQGWTPHEQYF
many	TRBV7-2	TRBD1	TRBJ1-5	CASSFGQGRQPQHF
many	TRBV7-2	NA	TRBJ2-7	CASSPIPGQSEQYF
few	TRBV9	TRBD1	TRBJ1-2	CASSGRAGGDYGYTF
few	TRBV20-1	TRBD1	TRBJ2-2	CSAREAGQGDTGELFF
NA	TRBV28	NA	TRBJ1-2	CASSSIGLGGDYGYTF
few	TRBV28	NA	TRBJ1-4	CASSLRAEKLFF
NA	TRBV2	TRBD1	TRBJ2-7	CASSEGDRVPYEQYF
many	TRBV28	NA	TRBJ1-2	CASSFDARNYGYTF
few	TRBV19	NA	TRBJ2-7	CASSIATSGTAAYEQYF
few	TRBV5-1	TRBD1	TRBJ1-5	CASSPGTGVGQPQHF
few	TRBV5-1	NA	TRBJ1-1	CASSKQGEETEAFF
few	TRBV28	TRBD1	TRBJ1-2	CASSNAGTGGYGYTF
few	TRBV29-1	NA	TRBJ1-5	CSVGDGNDQPQHF
many	TRBV6-6	NA	TRBJ2-3	CASTLGNTQYF
many	TRBV2	TRBD2	TRBJ2-3	CASSGRGGGTDTQYF
many	TRBV18	NA	TRBJ2-3	CASSSGLTDTQYF
many	TRBV28	TRBD1	TRBJ2-7	CASSSGQGVPFYEQYF
few	TRBV6-5	NA	TRBJ2-7	CASSTDTSYEQYF
NA	TRBV9	NA	TRBJ2-3	CASSVADGYTDTQYF
NA	TRBV20-1	TRBD2	TRBJ2-1	CSVTGTSPNEQFF
many	TRBV6-2/TRBV6-3	TRBD2	TRBJ2-1	CASAGGPYNEQFF
NA	TRBV18	NA	TRBJ1-1	CASSPRTDNTEAFF
many	TRBV19	NA	TRBJ1-2	CASSIGDGRGYTF
NA	TRBV5-4	NA	TRBJ1-2	CASSLKRTNYGYTF
many	TRBV7-2	TRBD1	TRBJ2-7	CASSLAFRGIHEQYF
few	TRBV11-2	NA	TRBJ2-1	CASSFGRRRNEQFF
many	TRBV7-9	TRBD1	TRBJ1-1	CASRPGQGRTEAFF
many	TRBV11-1	NA	TRBJ1-6	CASGRNNSPLHF
many	TRBV28	TRBD2	TRBJ2-2	CASRSTGAGGIGELFF
NA	TRBV15	TRBD1	TRBJ2-4	CATSSLRQGVGNIQYF
NA	TRBV19	NA	TRBJ1-5	CASTRDSNQPQHF
NA	TRBV28	NA	TRBJ2-7	CASSFGLLEQYF